This record looks at one T cell receptor beta chain sequence and its context. The antigen remains undetermined. The sample belongs to a study of identical twins. Study-level points and caveats: Insertion counts were lower in abundant cord blood beta clonotypes, a trend that memory repertoires did not show. Invariant MAIT and iNKT cells may have partly biased zero-insertion analyses. Conclusions relied on cross-sectional statistical analysis, not following the same donors.

The CDR3 is made up of 14 amino acids. From germline, CDR1 is PRHDT and CDR2 FYEKMQ (reference sequence). V was clipped by 3 bases and J by 4 bases; unmatched bases: 5. Carrying unique molecular identifiers, the cDNA also gained a universal primer site through template switching. TCRdb fed the 5' RACE reads into MiXCR, producing one record per CDR3 protein. The sample shows 350,000 or so distinct CDR3 sequences, 10% to 15% of them seen only once. The same data also went into a second study, on yellow fever vaccine responses in identical twins.

The clonotype originates from a woman in her late teens or twenties in good health. The chain couples TRBV13 to TRBJ1-1, with 7 nucleotides matching TRBD1. Sequences were obtained from CD8+ T cells sorted from blood. The CDR3 spells CASSFTTGITEAFF. The CDR3 DNA follows: TGTGCCAGCAGCTTCACGACAGGGATCACTGAAGCTTTCTTT.